Here is one T cell receptor (beta chain) with its context. Antigen: not known. The sample comes from a study of cytomegalovirus exposure and HLA in healthy donors. Findings of the study overall: Later work found most CMV-associated TCR beta chains apparently HLA-restricted. In a later analysis, productive TCRs from donors in an Asian-associated ancestry cluster reportedly carried fewer N-insertions than the cohort mean.

Both 60 Vbeta primers and 13 Jbeta primers went into the PCR. In the original processing: Roughly 80 million unique TCR beta chains, 9.5 million to 14 million shared, were counted in a later analysis. Assay used: immunoSEQ multiplex PCR; TCRdb lists only in-frame clones, some missing. The V and J calls and clone size are taken from that table; D and trimming were inferred from the DNA. This sample yields approximately 88,000 clones, of which 64% are seen a single time; under 4% belongs to the top ten. Trimming stripped 0 bases from V and 2 bases from J, with 16 bases between. The CDR3 covers 17 residues. CDR1 is MGHRA, CDR2 YSYEKL, per germline. Donors were nominally healthy when sampled, though unrecorded immune exposures were likely.

The sequenced sample consisted of PBMCs. The chain recombines TRBV4-1 with TRBJ1-2, with D possibly matching TRBD1 (5 bases). This sequence originates from a man aged 60 to 75 in good health and CMV-seronegative. The CDR3 sequence is CASSQDFLMGPNYGYTF. DNA of the CDR3: TGCGCCAGCAGCCAAGACTTTCTGATGGGGCCCAACTATGGCTACACCTTC.